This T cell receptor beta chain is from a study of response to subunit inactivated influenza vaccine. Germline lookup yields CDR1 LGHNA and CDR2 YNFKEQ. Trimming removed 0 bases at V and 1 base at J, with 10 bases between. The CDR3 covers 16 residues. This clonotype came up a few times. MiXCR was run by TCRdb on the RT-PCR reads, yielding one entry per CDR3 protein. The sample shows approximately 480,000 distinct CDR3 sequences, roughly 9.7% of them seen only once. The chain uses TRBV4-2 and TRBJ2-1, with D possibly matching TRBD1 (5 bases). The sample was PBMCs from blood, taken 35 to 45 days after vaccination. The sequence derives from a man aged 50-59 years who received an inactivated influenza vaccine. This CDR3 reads CASSQDLGVSYNEQFF. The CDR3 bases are TGTGCCAGCAGCCAAGATTTAGGGGTATCCTACAATGAGCAGTTCTTC.